Listed below are T cell receptor beta chains from one sample, sequenced in a study of shared clonotypes between healthy human individuals. Produced via immunoSEQ multiplex PCR; TCRdb's table is partial and in-frame only. The sample has around 480,000 clones; about three quarters are singletons. Specimen: PBMCs. Source of these receptors: a middle-aged woman in good health. Some clones in this sample may be carry-over from other donors' samples. CDR3s include the opening cysteine and the closing phenylalanine or tryptophan. Each record gives: J gene, D gene, V gene, CDR3 DNA, CDR3 protein. The D gene is left open where the match is weak.

J gene: TRBJ1-4
D gene: .
V gene: TRBV30
CDR3 DNA: TGTGCCTGGAGTTTAATAGGGGCCGGTGAAAAACTGTTTTTT
CDR3 protein: CAWSLIGAGEKLFF

J gene: TRBJ1-2
D gene: TRBD1
V gene: TRBV5-5
CDR3 DNA: TGTGCCAGCATTATGGGACAGGGAACCTATGGCTACACCTTC
CDR3 protein: CASIMGQGTYGYTF

J gene: TRBJ2-5
D gene: .
V gene: TRBV7-2
CDR3 DNA: TGTGCCAGCAGCCGGACTATCCAAGAGACCCAGTACTTC
CDR3 protein: CASSRTIQETQYF

J gene: TRBJ1-5
D gene: .
V gene: TRBV6-1
CDR3 DNA: TGTGCCAGCAGGGAGGTTAGCAATCAGCCCCAGCATTTT
CDR3 protein: CASREVSNQPQHF

J gene: TRBJ2-5
D gene: .
V gene: TRBV6-1
CDR3 DNA: TGTGCCAGCAGTGAAGGCTGGGAGACCCAGTACTTC
CDR3 protein: CASSEGWETQYF

J gene: TRBJ2-3
D gene: .
V gene: TRBV6-1
CDR3 DNA: TGTGCCAGCAGTGAGGGTGGTCAGGGAACAGATACGCAGTATTTT
CDR3 protein: CASSEGGQGTDTQYF

J gene: TRBJ1-1
D gene: .
V gene: TRBV5-4
CDR3 DNA: TGTGCCAGCAGCTTGCCCGGGACACGGAACACTGAAGCTTTCTTT
CDR3 protein: CASSLPGTRNTEAFF

J gene: TRBJ1-1
D gene: TRBD1
V gene: TRBV5-1
CDR3 DNA: TGCGCCAGCAGCGAGGGACAGCAGAACACTGAAGCTTTCTTT
CDR3 protein: CASSEGQQNTEAFF

J gene: TRBJ2-1
D gene: .
V gene: TRBV27
CDR3 DNA: TGTGCCAGCAGCCGGGACGTAAGGAGCTCCTACAATGAGCAGTTCTTC
CDR3 protein: CASSRDVRSSYNEQFF

J gene: TRBJ2-1
D gene: TRBD2
V gene: TRBV7-2
CDR3 DNA: TGTGCCAGCAGCTTAGCGCCTAGCGGGAGATACCAGTTCTTC
CDR3 protein: CASSLAPSGRYQFF